This T cell receptor (beta chain) was documented in a study of shared clonotypes between healthy human individuals. The germline V gene encodes CDR1 SGHAT and CDR2 FQNNGV. J lost 8 bases, V lost 6 bases, and 9 bases had no gene match. This CDR3 contains 15 residues. Only in-frame clones appear in the TCRdb table, and some are missing; sequencing was by immunoSEQ multiplex PCR. Of 2 million to 2.5 million clones detected, approximately 94% appear once; the ten largest clones hold roughly 0.13%. The sequence was obtained from a man between 18 and 29 years old in good health. This chain connects TRBV11-2 to TRBJ1-3; 11 bases map to TRBD1. Sequencing used naive CD4+ T cells sorted from blood. Subset: CD45RA+ positively selected. The CDR3 DNA reads as TGTGCCAGCAGTCCCCAGGGACAGGGGGTCGACACCATATATTTT. It encodes CASSPQGQGVDTIYF.